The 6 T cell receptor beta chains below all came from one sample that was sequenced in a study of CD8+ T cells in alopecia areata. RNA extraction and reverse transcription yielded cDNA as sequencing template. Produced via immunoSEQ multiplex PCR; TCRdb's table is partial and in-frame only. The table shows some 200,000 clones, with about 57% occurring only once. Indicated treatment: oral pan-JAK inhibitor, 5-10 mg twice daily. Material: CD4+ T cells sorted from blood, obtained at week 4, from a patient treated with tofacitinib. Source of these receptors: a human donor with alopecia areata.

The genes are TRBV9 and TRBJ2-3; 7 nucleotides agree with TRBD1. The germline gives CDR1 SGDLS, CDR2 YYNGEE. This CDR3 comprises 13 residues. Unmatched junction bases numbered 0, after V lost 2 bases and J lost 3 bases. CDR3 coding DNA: TGTGCCAGCAGCGTGGACAGGACAGATACGCAGTATTTT. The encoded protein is CASSVDRTDTQYF.

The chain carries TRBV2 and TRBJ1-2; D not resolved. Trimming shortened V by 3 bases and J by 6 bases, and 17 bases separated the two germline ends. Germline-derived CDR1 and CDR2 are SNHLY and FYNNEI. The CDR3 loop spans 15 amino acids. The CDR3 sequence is CASSDGQTSWDGYTF. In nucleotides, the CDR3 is TGTGCCAGCAGTGATGGCCAGACTTCCTGGGATGGCTACACCTTC.

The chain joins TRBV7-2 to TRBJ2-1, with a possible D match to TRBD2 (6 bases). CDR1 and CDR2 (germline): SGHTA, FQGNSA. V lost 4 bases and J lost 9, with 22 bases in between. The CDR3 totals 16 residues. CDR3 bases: TGTGCCAGCAGCTCGGTCCCGGGAGTTAGCATTAGTGAGCAGTTCTTC. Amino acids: CASSSVPGVSISEQFF. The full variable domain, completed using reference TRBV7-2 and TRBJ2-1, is GAGVSQSPSNKVTEKGKDVELRCDPISGHTALYWYRQSLGQGLEFLIYFQGNSAPDKSGLPSDRFSAERTGGSVSTLTIQRTQQEDSAVYLCASSSVPGVSISEQFFGPGTRLTVL.

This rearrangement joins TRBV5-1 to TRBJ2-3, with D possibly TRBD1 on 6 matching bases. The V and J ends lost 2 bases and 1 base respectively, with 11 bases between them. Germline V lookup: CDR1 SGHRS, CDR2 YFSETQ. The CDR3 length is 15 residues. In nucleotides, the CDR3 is TGCGCCAGCAGCTTACAGGGTCATGGCACAGATACGCAGTATTTT. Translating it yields CASSLQGHGTDTQYF.

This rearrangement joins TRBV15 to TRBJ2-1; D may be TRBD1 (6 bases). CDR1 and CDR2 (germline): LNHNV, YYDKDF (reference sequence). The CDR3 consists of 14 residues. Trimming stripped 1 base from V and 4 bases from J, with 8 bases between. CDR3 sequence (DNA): TGTGCCACCAGCAGAGGGACAGATTACAATGAGCAGTTCTTC. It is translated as CATSRGTDYNEQFF.

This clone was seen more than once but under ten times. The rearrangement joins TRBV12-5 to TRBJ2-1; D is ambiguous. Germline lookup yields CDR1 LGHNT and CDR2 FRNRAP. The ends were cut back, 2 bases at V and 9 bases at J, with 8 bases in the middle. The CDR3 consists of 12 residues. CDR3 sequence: CASGLLPPEQFF. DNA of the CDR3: TGTGCTAGTGGTTTGCTGCCACCTGAGCAGTTCTTC.